A selection of T cell receptor beta chains follows, all from one sample in a study of T cells after yellow fever vaccination. Using its own MiXCR run on the 5' RACE reads, TCRdb lists one record per CDR3 protein. Among roughly 79,000 distinct CDR3 sequences listed, about 7.2% were seen once. The sequenced sample was CD8+ T cells sorted from PBMCs, obtained approximately 11 days after the first yellow fever vaccination. These receptors all come from a man younger than 35 who received the YFV17D yellow fever vaccine. CDR3s include the opening cysteine and the closing phenylalanine or tryptophan. D genes are given only for firm matches. Size is omitted from some rows. Given values are once, few, many or a class for expanded clones.

TRBD2,TRBV7-3,.,TRBJ2-1,TGTGCCAGCAGGTCCAGCGGGGAGTTCAATGAGCAGTTCTTC,CASRSSGEFNEQFF
.,TRBV7-2,.,TRBJ2-1,TGTGCCAGCAGCGTACACGCCGGCGGCCGCGAGCAGTTCTTC,CASSVHAGGREQFF
.,TRBV6-2/TRBV6-3,few,TRBJ2-7,TGTGCCAGCAGCAAGGGCCCCGAGCAGTACTTC,CASSKGPEQYF
.,TRBV3-1,few,TRBJ2-7,TGTGCCAGCAGCCAAGATGCGGGGAGGTACGAGCAGTACTTC,CASSQDAGRYEQYF
.,TRBV29-1,many,TRBJ1-1,TGCAGCGTCCGCCGGGGCGACACTGAAGCTTTCTTT,CSVRRGDTEAFF
TRBD1,TRBV11-2,many,TRBJ1-2,TGTGCCAGCAGCCCACCGGGACAGGGCTACGGCTACACCTTC,CASSPPGQGYGYTF
.,TRBV6-1,many,TRBJ2-5,TGTGCCAGCAGTGAGTGGGGGGCGTACCAAGAGACCCAGTACTTC,CASSEWGAYQETQYF
TRBD1,TRBV12-3/TRBV12-4,few,TRBJ2-1,TGTGCCAGCAGTCCATCGACAGGGTTGCATGAGCAGTTCTTC,CASSPSTGLHEQFF
.,TRBV4-3,.,TRBJ2-4,TGCGCCAGCAGCCAAGACGAGACAGTAGCCAAAAACATTCAGTACTTC,CASSQDETVAKNIQYF
TRBD2,TRBV10-1,.,TRBJ2-7,TGCGCCATGCCGCCGGGACTAGATTCCGTCAACTACGAGCAGTACTTC,CAMPPGLDSVNYEQYF
.,TRBV9,many,TRBJ1-6,TGTGCCAGCAGCGCCGAGGGCCTTAATTCACCCCTCCACTTT,CASSAEGLNSPLHF
TRBD1,TRBV7-9,.,TRBJ2-1,TGTGCCAGCAGCTTAGCAGGATACAGGGGCCCCCACAATGAGCAGTTCTTC,CASSLAGYRGPHNEQFF
TRBD1,TRBV5-1,many,TRBJ1-3,TGCGCCAGCAGCCCCAACAGGGGGCTTGGAAACACCATATATTTT,CASSPNRGLGNTIYF
.,TRBV19,few,TRBJ1-1,TGTGCCAGTAGTACTGTCATCTACACTGAAGCTTTCTTT,CASSTVIYTEAFF
TRBD1,TRBV4-1,many,TRBJ1-1,TGCGCCAGCAGCCAAGGACCGCTCCGACAGGGGAACACTGAAGCTTTCTTT,CASSQGPLRQGNTEAFF
.,TRBV20-1,many,TRBJ1-3,TGCAGTGCTAGAGATTTTCGCAGTCCCAGAAGTCCCTCTGGAAACACCATATATTTT,CSARDFRSPRSPSGNTIYF
.,TRBV7-9,.,TRBJ1-4,TGTGCCAGCAGCTTACCTGACAGTAGGGAAAAACTGTTTTTT,CASSLPDSREKLFF
.,TRBV20-1,many,TRBJ2-5,TGCAGTGCCAGACCAGAAAACCAAGAGACCCAGTACTTC,CSARPENQETQYF
TRBD2,TRBV5-1,.,TRBJ2-3,TGCGCCAGCAGCGGGGGACTAGTTCGCGATACGCAGTATTTT,CASSGGLVRDTQYF
TRBD2,TRBV3-1,many,TRBJ2-2,TGTGCCAGCAGCCAACTAGCGGGGGGTCGCACCGGGGAGCTGTTTTTT,CASSQLAGGRTGELFF
TRBD1,TRBV10-3,many,TRBJ2-6,TGTGCCATCAGAGGACAGGGGACTGGGGCCAACGTCCTGACTTTC,CAIRGQGTGANVLTF
TRBD2,TRBV6-5,many,TRBJ2-1,TGTGCCAGCAGTTACGTGGGACTAGCGATCCATGAGCAGTTCTTC,CASSYVGLAIHEQFF
.,TRBV6-5,many,TRBJ2-2,TGTGCCAGCCGGTCGACAACGAACACCGGGGAGCTGTTTTTT,CASRSTTNTGELFF
.,TRBV4-3,many,TRBJ2-1,TGCGCCAGCAGCCAAGAATCGGGCAGGGCTGGCCTCGGATCCTACAATGAGCAGTTCTTC,CASSQESGRAGLGSYNEQFF
TRBD1,TRBV27,few,TRBJ2-3,TGTGCCAGCAGAACGGGACAGGGCACAGATACGCAGTATTTT,CASRTGQGTDTQYF
.,TRBV7-9,many,TRBJ2-3,TGTGCCAGCAGCTCGGGGCAGGGTGTACGGAGGACAGATACGCAGTATTTT,CASSSGQGVRRTDTQYF
.,TRBV21-1,many,TRBJ1-2,TGTGCCAGCAGCCCCCGTTCGGCAGCTAACTATGGCTACACCTTC,CASSPRSAANYGYTF
TRBD1,TRBV7-8,few,TRBJ2-1,TGTGCCAGCAGCTCACAGGGGGCCTTCTACAATGAGCAGTTCTTC,CASSSQGAFYNEQFF
.,TRBV2,few,TRBJ2-4,TGTGCCAGCTCGGCAGTCTTCCTAGCCAAAAACATTCAGTACTTC,CASSAVFLAKNIQYF
.,TRBV20-1,many,TRBJ2-1,TGCAGTGCTAGTACACCAACCTACAATGAGCAGTTCTTC,CSASTPTYNEQFF
TRBD1,TRBV7-9,.,TRBJ1-2,TGTGCCAGCAGCTTTACCGGGACAGCTTATGGCTACACCTTC,CASSFTGTAYGYTF
.,TRBV7-9,many,TRBJ2-1,TGTGCCAGCAGCTTAAAGTGGCAGGGTCAGTTCTTC,CASSLKWQGQFF
.,TRBV2,.,TRBJ1-2,TGTGCCAGCAGTGAAAGGGCAGGGGAAGGCTATGGCTACACCTTC,CASSERAGEGYGYTF
.,TRBV5-1,.,TRBJ2-1,TGCGCCAGCAGCTTAAACAGGGGGCGACTAGCGGGCGGCAATGAGCAGTTCTTC,CASSLNRGRLAGGNEQFF
TRBD2,TRBV24-1,many,TRBJ2-1,TGTGCCACCAGTGGTAGCGGGGGGCGGATCGGCCATGAGCAGTTCTTC,CATSGSGGRIGHEQFF
TRBD1,TRBV7-3,many,TRBJ1-1,TGTGCCAGCAGCTCAACAGGGGGCCGGGGCACTGAAGCTTTCTTT,CASSSTGGRGTEAFF
TRBD1,TRBV5-1,many,TRBJ2-3,TGCGCCAGTACAGGGGAGGATACGCAGTATTTT,CASTGEDTQYF
TRBD2,TRBV7-9,.,TRBJ2-1,TGTGCCAGCAGCCCCTCGGGGCGGGGGGTCTCCTACAATGAGCAGTTCTTC,CASSPSGRGVSYNEQFF
.,TRBV2,.,TRBJ2-5,TGTGCCAGCAGTGACCGGGGAAGAGTGTTCGAGACCCAGTACTTC,CASSDRGRVFETQYF
.,TRBV11-2,many,TRBJ2-1,TGTGCCAGCAGCTCGGCTTCTGACCCTTGGGGCAATGAGCAGTTCTTC,CASSSASDPWGNEQFF
.,TRBV7-2,few,TRBJ1-5,TGTGCCAGCAGCTGGGGGGTGGCAGGGAGGCGCAATCAGCCCCAGCATTTT,CASSWGVAGRRNQPQHF
.,TRBV28,many,TRBJ2-5,TGTGCCAGCAGTTTATCTACAGGGCTTAGAGAGACCCAGTACTTC,CASSLSTGLRETQYF
.,TRBV6-6,few,TRBJ1-2,TGTGCCAGCACCCTGGGTGTTTCCAGTGGCTACACCTTC,CASTLGVSSGYTF
.,TRBV11-2,few,TRBJ2-1,TGTGCCAGCAGCTTAGATCGAGGGGTATCCTACAATGAGCAGTTCTTC,CASSLDRGVSYNEQFF
.,TRBV3-1,.,TRBJ2-1,TGTGCCAGCAGCCAATACAGCGATGAGCAGTTCTTC,CASSQYSDEQFF
TRBD1,TRBV4-3,many,TRBJ2-7,TGCGCCAGCAGCCCAAGACAGGGTGGCTCCTACGAGCAGTACTTC,CASSPRQGGSYEQYF
.,TRBV5-1,few,TRBJ2-3,TGCGCCAGCAGCCTACGAAGCGGGTCGAGCACAGATACGCAGTATTTT,CASSLRSGSSTDTQYF
.,TRBV6-2/TRBV6-3,.,TRBJ2-7,TGTGCCGCCAGCGGAGGGACCTACGAGCAGTACTTC,CAASGGTYEQYF
TRBD1,TRBV6-5,many,TRBJ2-3,TGTGCCAGCAGTTCAACAGGGGCTGACACAGATACGCAGTATTTT,CASSSTGADTDTQYF
.,TRBV7-9,few,TRBJ1-4,TGTGCCAGCAGCTTTCCGCGTCTCGGAAGTAATGAAAAACTGTTTTTT,CASSFPRLGSNEKLFF